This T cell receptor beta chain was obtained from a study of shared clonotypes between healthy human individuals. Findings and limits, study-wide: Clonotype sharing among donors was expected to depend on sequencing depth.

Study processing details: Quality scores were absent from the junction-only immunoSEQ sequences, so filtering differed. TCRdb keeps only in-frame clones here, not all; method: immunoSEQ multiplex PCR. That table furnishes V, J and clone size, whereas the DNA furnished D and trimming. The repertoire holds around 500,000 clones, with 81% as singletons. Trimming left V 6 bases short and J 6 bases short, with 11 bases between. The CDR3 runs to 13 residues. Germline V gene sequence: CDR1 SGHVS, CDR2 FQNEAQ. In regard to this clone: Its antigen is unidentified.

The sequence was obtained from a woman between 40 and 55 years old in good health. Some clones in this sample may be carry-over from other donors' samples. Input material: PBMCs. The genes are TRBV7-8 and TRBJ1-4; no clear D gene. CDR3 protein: CASRKWADEKLFF. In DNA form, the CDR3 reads TGTGCCAGCAGAAAATGGGCTGATGAAAAACTGTTTTTT.